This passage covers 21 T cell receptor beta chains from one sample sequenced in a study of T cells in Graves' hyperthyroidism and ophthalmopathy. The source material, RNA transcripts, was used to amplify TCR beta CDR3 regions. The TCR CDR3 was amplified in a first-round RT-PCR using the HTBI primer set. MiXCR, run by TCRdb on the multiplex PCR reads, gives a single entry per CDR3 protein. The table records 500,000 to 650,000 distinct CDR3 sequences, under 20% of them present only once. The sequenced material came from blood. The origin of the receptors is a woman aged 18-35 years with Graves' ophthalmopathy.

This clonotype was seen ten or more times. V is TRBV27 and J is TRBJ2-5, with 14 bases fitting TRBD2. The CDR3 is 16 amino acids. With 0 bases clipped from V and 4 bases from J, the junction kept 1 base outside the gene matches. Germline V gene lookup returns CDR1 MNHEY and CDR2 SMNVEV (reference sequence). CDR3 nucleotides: TGTGCCAGCAGTTTATCGGGGACTAGCGGGGGAGAGACCCAGTACTTC. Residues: CASSLSGTSGGETQYF.

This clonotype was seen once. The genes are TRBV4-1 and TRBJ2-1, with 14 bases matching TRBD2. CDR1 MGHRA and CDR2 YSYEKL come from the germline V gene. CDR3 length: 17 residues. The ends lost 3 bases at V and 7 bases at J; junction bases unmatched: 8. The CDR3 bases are TGCGCCAGCAGCCACCCGGGACTAGCGGGAGTGGTGAATGAGCAGTTCTTC. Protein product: CASSHPGLAGVVNEQFF.

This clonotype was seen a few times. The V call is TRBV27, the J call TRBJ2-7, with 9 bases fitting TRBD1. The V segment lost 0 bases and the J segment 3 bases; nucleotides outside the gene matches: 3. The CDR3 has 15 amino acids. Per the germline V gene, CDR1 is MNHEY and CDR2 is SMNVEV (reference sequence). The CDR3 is CASSLSGQGRYEQYF. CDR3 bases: TGTGCCAGCAGTTTATCGGGACAGGGTCGCTACGAGCAGTACTTC.

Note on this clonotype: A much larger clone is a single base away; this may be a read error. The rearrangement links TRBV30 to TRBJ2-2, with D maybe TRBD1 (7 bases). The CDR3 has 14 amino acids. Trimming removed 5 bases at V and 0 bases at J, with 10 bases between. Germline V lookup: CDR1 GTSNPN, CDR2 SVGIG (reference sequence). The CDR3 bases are TGTGCCTGGGCGGGACAGCCGAACACCGGGGAGCTGTTTTTT. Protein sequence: CAWAGQPNTGELFF.

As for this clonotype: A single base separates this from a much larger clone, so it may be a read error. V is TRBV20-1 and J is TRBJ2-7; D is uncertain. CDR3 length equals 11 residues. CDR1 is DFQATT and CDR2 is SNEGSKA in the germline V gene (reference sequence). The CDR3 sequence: CSAALEYEQHF. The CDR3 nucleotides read TGCAGTGCGGCGTTGGAATACGAGCAGCACTTC.

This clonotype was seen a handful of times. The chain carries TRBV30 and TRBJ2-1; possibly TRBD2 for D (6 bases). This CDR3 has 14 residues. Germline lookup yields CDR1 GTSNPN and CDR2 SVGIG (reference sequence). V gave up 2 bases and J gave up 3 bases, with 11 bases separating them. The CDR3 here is CAWSSGDNYNEQFF. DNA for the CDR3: TGTGCCTGGAGTTCGGGAGACAACTACAATGAGCAGTTCTTC. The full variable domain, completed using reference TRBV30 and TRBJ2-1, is SQTIHQWPATLVQPVGSPLSLECTVEGTSNPNLYWYRQAAGRGLQLLFYSVGIGQISSEVPQNLSASRPQDRQFILSSKKLLLSDSGFYLCAWSSGDNYNEQFFGPGTRLTVL.

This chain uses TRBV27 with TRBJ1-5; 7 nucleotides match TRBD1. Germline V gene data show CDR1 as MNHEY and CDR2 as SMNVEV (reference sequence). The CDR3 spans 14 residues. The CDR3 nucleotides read TGTGCAGCGAGACCAGGGGGATGGAATCAGCCCCAGCATTTT. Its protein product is CAARPGGWNQPQHF.

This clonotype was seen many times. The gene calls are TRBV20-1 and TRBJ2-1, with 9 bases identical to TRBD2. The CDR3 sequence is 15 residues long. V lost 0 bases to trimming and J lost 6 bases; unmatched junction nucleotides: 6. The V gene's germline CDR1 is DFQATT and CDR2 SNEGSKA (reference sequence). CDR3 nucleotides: TGCAGTGCTAGAGATGGGACTAGCTCTCCCAATGAGCAGTTCTTC. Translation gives CSARDGTSSPNEQFF.

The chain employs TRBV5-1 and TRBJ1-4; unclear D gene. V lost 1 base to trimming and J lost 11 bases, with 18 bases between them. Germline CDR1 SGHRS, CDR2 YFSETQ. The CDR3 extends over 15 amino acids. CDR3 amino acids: CASSLPGRPRKKLFF. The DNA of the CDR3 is TGCGCCAGCAGCTTGCCGGGCCGCCCACGGAAGAAACTGTTTTTT.

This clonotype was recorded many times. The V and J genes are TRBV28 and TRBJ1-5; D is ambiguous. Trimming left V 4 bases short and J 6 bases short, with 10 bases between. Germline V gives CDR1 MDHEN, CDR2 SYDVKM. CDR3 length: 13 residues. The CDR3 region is CASSSPGFQPQHF. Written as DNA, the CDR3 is TGTGCCAGCAGTTCCCCCGGGTTTCAGCCCCAGCATTTT.

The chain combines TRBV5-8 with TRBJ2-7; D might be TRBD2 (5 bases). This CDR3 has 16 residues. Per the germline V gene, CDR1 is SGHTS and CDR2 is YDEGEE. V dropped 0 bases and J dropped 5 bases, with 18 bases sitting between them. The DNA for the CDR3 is TGTGCCAGCAGCTTGGGTGCGGGTACGGCAGGTGACGAGCAGTACTTC. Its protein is CASSLGAGTAGDEQYF. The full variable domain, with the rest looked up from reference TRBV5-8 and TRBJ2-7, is EAGVTQSPTHLIKTRGQQATLRCSPISGHTSVYWYQQALGLGLQFLLWYDEGEERNRGNFPPRFSGRQFPNYSSELNVNALELEDSALYLCASSLGAGTAGDEQYFGPGTRLTVT.

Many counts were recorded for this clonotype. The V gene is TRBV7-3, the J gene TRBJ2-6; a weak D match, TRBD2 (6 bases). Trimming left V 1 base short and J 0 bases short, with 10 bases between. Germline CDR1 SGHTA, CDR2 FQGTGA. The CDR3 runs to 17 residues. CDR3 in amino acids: CASSLRAGSSGANVLTF. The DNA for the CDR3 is TGTGCCAGCAGCTTAAGGGCCGGGAGCTCTGGGGCCAACGTCCTGACTTTC.

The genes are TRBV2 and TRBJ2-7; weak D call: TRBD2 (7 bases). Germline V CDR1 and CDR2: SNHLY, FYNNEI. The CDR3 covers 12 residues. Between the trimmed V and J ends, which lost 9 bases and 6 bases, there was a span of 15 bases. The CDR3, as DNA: TGTGCCAGGGGAGGGGGGTCAGGCGAGCAGTACTTC. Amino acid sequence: CARGGGSGEQYF.

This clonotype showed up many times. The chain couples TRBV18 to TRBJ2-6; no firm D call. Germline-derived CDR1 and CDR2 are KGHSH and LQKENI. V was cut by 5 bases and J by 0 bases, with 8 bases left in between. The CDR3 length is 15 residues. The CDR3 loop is CASSWTSSGANVLTF. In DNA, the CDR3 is TGTGCCAGCTCATGGACGTCCTCTGGGGCCAACGTCCTGACTTTC.

CDR3 nucleotides: TGTGCCAGCAGCCAAGATTCCCCCTACAATGAGCAGTTCTTC. Protein product: CASSQDSPYNEQFF. The chain combines TRBV7-3 with TRBJ2-1, with no clear D. Germline CDR1 is SGHTA and CDR2 is FQGTGA. The ends were cut back, 5 bases at V and 2 bases at J, with 10 bases in the middle. The CDR3 has 14 amino acids.

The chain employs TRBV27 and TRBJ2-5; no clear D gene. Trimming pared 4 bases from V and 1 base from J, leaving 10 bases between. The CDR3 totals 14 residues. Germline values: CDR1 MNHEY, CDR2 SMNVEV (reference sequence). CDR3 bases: TGTGCCAGCAGTTCCTCCGAGGCCCAAGAGACCCAGTACTTC. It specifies CASSSSEAQETQYF.

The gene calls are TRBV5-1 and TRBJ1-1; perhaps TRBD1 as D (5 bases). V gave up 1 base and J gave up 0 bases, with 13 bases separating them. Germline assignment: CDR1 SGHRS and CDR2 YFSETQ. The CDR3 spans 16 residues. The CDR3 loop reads CASSLSGSTVNTEAFF. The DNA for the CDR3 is TGCGCCAGCAGCTTGTCTGGGTCGACAGTGAACACTGAAGCTTTCTTT.

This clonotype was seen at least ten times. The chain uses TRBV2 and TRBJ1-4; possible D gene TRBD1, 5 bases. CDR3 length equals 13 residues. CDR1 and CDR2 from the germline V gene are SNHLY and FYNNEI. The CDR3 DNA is TGTGCTTCCCAGGAGGGACGAGATGAAAAACTGTTTTTT. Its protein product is CASQEGRDEKLFF.

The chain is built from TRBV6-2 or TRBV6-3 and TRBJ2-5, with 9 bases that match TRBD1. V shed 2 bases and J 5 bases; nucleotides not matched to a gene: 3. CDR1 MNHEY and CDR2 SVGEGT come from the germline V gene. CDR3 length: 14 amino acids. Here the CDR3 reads CASSYVTGGETQYF. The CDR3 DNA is TGTGCCAGCAGTTACGTGACAGGGGGGGAGACCCAGTACTTC.

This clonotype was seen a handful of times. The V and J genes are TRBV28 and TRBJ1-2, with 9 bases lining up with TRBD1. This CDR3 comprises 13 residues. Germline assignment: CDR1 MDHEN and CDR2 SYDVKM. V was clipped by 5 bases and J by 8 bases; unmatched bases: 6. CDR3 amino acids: CASSPIGQGGYTF. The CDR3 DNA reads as TGTGCCAGCAGTCCCATCGGACAGGGGGGCTACACCTTC.

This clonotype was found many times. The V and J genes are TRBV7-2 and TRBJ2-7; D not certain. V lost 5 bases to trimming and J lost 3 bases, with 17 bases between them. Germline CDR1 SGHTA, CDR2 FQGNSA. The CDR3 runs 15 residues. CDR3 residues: CASSHGQDDNYEQYF. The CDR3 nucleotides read TGTGCCAGCAGCCACGGGCAGGACGATAACTACGAGCAGTACTTC. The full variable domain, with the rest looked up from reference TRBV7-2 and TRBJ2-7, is GAGVSQSPSNKVTEKGKDVELRCDPISGHTALYWYRQSLGQGLEFLIYFQGNSAPDKSGLPSDRFSAERTGGSVSTLTIQRTQQEDSAVYLCASSHGQDDNYEQYFGPGTRLTVT.